One sample yielded the 10 T cell receptor beta chains listed below, sequenced in a study of cytomegalovirus exposure and HLA in healthy donors. Produced via immunoSEQ multiplex PCR; TCRdb's table is partial and in-frame only. This table holds more than 110,000 clones, approximately 94% found once. The source material was PBMCs. Every receptor here comes from a man aged 18 to 29 in good health and CMV-seropositive.

CDR3 nucleotide sequence: TGCAGCGTTGGGAGGATCCTACCCAGGGGTTCGGAGACCCAGTACTTC. It codes for CSVGRILPRGSETQYF. The chain has TRBV29-1 and TRBJ2-5; TRBD1 is a possible D gene (6 bases). V lost 4 bases and J 5 bases, leaving 23 bases between the germline ends. This CDR3 comprises 16 residues. CDR1 and CDR2 (germline): SQVTM, ANQGSEA.

The chain has TRBV2 and TRBJ2-7, with 7 bases aligning to TRBD2. There are 13 residues in the CDR3. In germline, CDR1 is SNHLY, CDR2 FYNNEI. V lost 8 bases to trimming and J lost 2 bases; unmatched junction nucleotides: 6. The CDR3 DNA follows: TGTGCCAGCGTAGCGGGTGTGGCCTACGAGCAGTACTTC. Its protein is CASVAGVAYEQYF. Variable domain in full (rest from reference TRBV2 and TRBJ2-7): EPEVTQTPSHQVTQMGQEVILRCVPISNHLYFYWYRQILGQKVEFLVSFYNNEISEKSEIFDDQFSVERPDGSNFTLKIRSTKLEDSAMYFCASVAGVAYEQYFGPGTRLTVT.

The DNA for the CDR3 is TGTGCCAGCAACGCGGGAAGGGCCGGGGAGCTGTTTTTT. This gives the protein CASNAGRAGELFF. The V gene is TRBV2, the J gene TRBJ2-2, with a tentative D call TRBD2 (6 bases). The CDR3 spans 13 residues. The germline V gene encodes CDR1 SNHLY and CDR2 FYNNEI. V shed 7 bases and J shed 6 bases, with 12 bases lying between them.

This sequence joins TRBV6-5 and TRBJ2-2, with TRBD1 as a possible D gene (5 bases). Between the trimmed V and J ends, which lost 4 bases and 5 bases, there was a span of 5 bases. The germline V gene has CDR1 MNHEY and CDR2 SVGAGI. The CDR3 totals 12 residues. CDR3 sequence: CASSSGTGELFF. The DNA for the CDR3 is TGTGCCAGCAGTTCAGGGACCGGGGAGCTGTTTTTT.

The chain has TRBV5-1 and TRBJ2-5, with TRBD2 matching over 10 bases. Germline CDR1 and CDR2: SGHRS and YFSETQ. The CDR3 extends over 14 amino acids. V was clipped by 2 bases and J by 3 bases; unmatched bases: 1. For the CDR3, the DNA is TGCGCCAGCAGCTTCCTAGCGGGAGAAGAGACCCAGTACTTC. Translating it yields CASSFLAGEETQYF.

V usage is TRBV7-2 and J usage is TRBJ2-2; 7 bases match TRBD2. The junction had 8 bases not matched to a gene; V was cut back by 6 bases and J by 4 bases. The CDR3 extends over 15 amino acids. Germline lookup yields CDR1 SGHTA and CDR2 FQGNSA. CDR3 in DNA: TGTGCCAGCAGTTCGAGGGGAGGGGTCACCGGGGAGCTGTTTTTT. Residues: CASSSRGGVTGELFF.

This clone was seen a few times. This chain joins TRBV7-2 and TRBJ2-7, with TRBD2 matching 8 bases. Trimming at V came to 5 bases and at J to 7 bases, leaving 10 bases not matched to a gene. Germline CDR1 SGHTA, CDR2 FQGNSA. This CDR3 comprises 14 residues. CDR3 nucleotide sequence: TGTGCCAGCAGCGTCGGGACTAGGGGCTTGGAGCAGTACTTC. The encoded protein is CASSVGTRGLEQYF.

V usage is TRBV11-2 and J usage is TRBJ1-2; no clear D gene. The V gene lost 1 base and the J gene lost 5 bases, with 5 bases spanning the gap. The CDR3 totals 12 residues. The germline V gene has CDR1 SGHAT and CDR2 FQNNGV. Here the CDR3 DNA reads TGTGCCAGCAGCTTAGGCGGGTATGGCTACACCTTC. Its translation: CASSLGGYGYTF.

The chain recombines TRBV5-4 with TRBJ2-1; 16 bases fit TRBD2. CDR3 length: 19 residues. The J segment lost 5 bases and the V segment lost 7 bases, leaving 15 bases of the junction unmatched. CDR1 and CDR2 from the germline V gene are SGHNT and YYREEE (reference sequence). The CDR3 loop is CASGLLGLAGGRSNNEQFF. In DNA, the CDR3 is TGTGCCAGCGGCCTACTGGGACTAGCGGGAGGGAGGTCAAACAATGAGCAGTTCTTC.

This sequence joins TRBV5-1 and TRBJ2-7; D not resolved. Germline V gene sequence: CDR1 SGHRS, CDR2 YFSETQ. The CDR3 is 13 amino acids. V gave up 4 bases and J gave up 6 bases, with 14 bases separating them. In DNA form, the CDR3 reads TGCGCCAGCAGCGCTTTTACTGGTCGCGAGCAGTACTTC. This translates into CASSAFTGREQYF. The full variable domain, completed using reference TRBV5-1 and TRBJ2-7, is KAGVTQTPRYLIKTRGQQVTLSCSPISGHRSVSWYQQTPGQGLQFLFEYFSETQRNKGNFPGRFSGRQFSNSRSEMNVSTLELGDSALYLCASSAFTGREQYFGPGTRLTVT.